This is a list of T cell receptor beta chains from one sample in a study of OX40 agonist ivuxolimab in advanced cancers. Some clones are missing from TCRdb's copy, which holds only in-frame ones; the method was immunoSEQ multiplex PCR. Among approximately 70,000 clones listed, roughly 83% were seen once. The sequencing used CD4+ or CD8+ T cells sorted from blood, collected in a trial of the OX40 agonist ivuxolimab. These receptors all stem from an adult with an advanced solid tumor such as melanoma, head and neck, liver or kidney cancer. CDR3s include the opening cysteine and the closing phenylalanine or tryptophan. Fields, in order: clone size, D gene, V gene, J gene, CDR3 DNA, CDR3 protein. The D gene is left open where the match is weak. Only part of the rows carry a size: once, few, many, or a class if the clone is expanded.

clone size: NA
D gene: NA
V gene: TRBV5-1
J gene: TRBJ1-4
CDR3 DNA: TGCGCCAGCACCCGAACAGGCCGGGGCGAAAAACTGTTTTTT
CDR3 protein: CASTRTGRGEKLFF

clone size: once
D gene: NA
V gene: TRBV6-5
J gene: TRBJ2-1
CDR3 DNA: TGTGCCAGCAGACCCCCGGGCCCAGAGCAGTTCTTC
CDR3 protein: CASRPPGPEQFF

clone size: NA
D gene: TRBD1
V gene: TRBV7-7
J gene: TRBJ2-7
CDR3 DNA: TGTGCCAGCAGCTTAGGGACAGGGAGCCGTCTAGAGCAGTACTTC
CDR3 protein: CASSLGTGSRLEQYF

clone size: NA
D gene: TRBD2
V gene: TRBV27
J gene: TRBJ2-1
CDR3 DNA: TGTGCCAGCAGTTTATTCGGGACTACGACTAGCGGTTACAATGAGCAGTTCTTC
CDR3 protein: CASSLFGTTTSGYNEQFF

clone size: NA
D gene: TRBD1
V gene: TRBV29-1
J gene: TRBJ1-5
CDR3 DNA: TGCAGCGCAGGGGGCGCGAATCAGCCCCAGCATTTT
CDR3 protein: CSAGGANQPQHF

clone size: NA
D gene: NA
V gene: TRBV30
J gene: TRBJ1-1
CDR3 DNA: TGTGCCTGGAGTGGGAGACAAATGGTTGCTTTCTTT
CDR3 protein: CAWSGRQMVAFF

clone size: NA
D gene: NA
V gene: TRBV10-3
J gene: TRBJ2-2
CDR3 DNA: TGTGCCATCAGTGACGAACGGGAGCTGTTTTTT
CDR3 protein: CAISDERELFF

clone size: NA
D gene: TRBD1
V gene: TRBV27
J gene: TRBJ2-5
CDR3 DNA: TGTGCCAGCAGTTCATATGGCCTGACAGGGGAGGCGAGGGAGACCCAGTACTTC
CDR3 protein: CASSSYGLTGEARETQYF

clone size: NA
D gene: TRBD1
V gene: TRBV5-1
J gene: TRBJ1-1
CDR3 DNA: TGCGCCAGCAGCGCCCGACAGGGAGGCACTGAAGCTTTCTTT
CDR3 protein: CASSARQGGTEAFF

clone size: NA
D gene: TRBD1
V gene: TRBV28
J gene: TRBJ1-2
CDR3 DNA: TGTGCCAGCAGTCTACTGGACAGGGGGCTGGGTGGCTACACCTTC
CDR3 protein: CASSLLDRGLGGYTF

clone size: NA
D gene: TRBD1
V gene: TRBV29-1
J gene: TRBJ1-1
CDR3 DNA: TGCAGCGCCGGATGGGGACAGGGGGGAGTCGGCACTGAAGCTTTCTTT
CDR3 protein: CSAGWGQGGVGTEAFF

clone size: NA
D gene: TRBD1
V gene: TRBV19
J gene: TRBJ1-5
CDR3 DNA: TGTGCCAGTAGTATGGAATTGGGACCGGGACAGGGGGTTTATAGCAATCAGCCCCAGCATTTT
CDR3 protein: CASSMELGPGQGVYSNQPQHF

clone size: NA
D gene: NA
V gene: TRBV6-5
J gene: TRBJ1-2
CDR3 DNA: TGTGCCAGCAGTTACGGGTTTAACTATGGCTACACCTTC
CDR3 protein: CASSYGFNYGYTF

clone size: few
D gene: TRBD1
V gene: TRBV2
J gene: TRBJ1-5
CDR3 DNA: TGTGCCAGCAGACCATTGCTGAGAAGAACAGGGGGCAAGCCCCAGCATTTT
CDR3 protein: CASRPLLRRTGGKPQHF

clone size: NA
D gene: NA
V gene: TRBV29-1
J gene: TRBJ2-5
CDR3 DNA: TGCAGCGTTGTTCAGGGAATCATAGAGACCCAGTACTTC
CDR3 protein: CSVVQGIIETQYF

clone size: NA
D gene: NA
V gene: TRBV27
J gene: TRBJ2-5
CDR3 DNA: TGTGCCAGCAGTTTCCGGGGTTACGAGACCCAGTACTTC
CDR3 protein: CASSFRGYETQYF

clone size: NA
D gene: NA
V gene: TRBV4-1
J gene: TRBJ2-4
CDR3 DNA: TGCGCCAGCAGCCAAGGGGCGGGGGCGCTTTCAGGAAACATTCAGTACTTC
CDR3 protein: CASSQGAGALSGNIQYF

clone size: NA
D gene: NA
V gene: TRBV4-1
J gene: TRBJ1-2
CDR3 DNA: TGCGCCAGCAGCCAGGAACTGGATCTCAGTACTAACTATGGCTACACCTTC
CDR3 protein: CASSQELDLSTNYGYTF

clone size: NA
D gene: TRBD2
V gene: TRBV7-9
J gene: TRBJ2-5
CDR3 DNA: TGTGCCAGCAGCTTATTGCTAGCGGAAGAGACCCAGTACTTC
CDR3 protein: CASSLLLAEETQYF

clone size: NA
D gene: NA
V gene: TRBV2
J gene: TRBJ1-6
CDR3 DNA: TGTGCCAGCGGCACACAAAGCTCCTATAATTCACCCCTCCACTTT
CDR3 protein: CASGTQSSYNSPLHF

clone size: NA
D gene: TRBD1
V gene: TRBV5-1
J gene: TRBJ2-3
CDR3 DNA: TGCGCCAGCAGCCTTAGACAGGGGAAAGATACGCAGTATTTT
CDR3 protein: CASSLRQGKDTQYF

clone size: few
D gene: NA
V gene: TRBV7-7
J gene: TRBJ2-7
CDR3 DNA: TGTGCCAGCAGCCCAACTGGACAGCCCTACGAGCAGTACTTC
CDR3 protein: CASSPTGQPYEQYF

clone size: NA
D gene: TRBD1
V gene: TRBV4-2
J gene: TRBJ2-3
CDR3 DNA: TGTGCCAGCATTCCACGACAGGGGGCTGTAACAGATACGCAGTATTTT
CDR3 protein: CASIPRQGAVTDTQYF

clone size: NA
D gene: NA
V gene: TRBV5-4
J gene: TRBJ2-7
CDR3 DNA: TGTGCCAGCAGCGATACAGGTATTGGGGGCGAGCAGTACTTC
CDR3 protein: CASSDTGIGGEQYF

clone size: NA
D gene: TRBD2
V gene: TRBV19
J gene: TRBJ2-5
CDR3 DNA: TGTGCCAGTAGTATTCAGGATCGCGGGGGGTTAGAGACCCAGTACTTC
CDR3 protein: CASSIQDRGGLETQYF

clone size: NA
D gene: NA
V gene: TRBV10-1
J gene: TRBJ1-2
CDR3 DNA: TGCGCCAGCAGTGAGTCTCCGGGTTCCGGCTATGGCTACACCTTC
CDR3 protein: CASSESPGSGYGYTF

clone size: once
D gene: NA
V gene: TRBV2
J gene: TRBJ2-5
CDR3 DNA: TGTGCCAGCAGTGAATTCAGCAGGGATCAAGAGACCCAGTACTTC
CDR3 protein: CASSEFSRDQETQYF

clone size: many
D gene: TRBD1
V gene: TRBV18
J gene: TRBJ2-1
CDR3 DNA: TGTGCCAGCTCACCAGGGACAGGGGTGTTGATTGAGCAGTTCTTC
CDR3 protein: CASSPGTGVLIEQFF

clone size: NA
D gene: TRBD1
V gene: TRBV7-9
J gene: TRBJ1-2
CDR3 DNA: TGTGCCAGCAGCCTTGACAGGGGCGGTTATGGCTACACCTTC
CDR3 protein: CASSLDRGGYGYTF

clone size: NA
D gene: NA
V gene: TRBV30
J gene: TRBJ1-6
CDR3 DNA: TGTGCCTGGAGTGTCAGGGGTCAGAGGAGATCACCCCTCCACTTT
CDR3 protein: CAWSVRGQRRSPLHF

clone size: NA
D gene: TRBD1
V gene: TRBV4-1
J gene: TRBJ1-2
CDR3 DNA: TGCGCCAGCAGCCTTACCATTCAGGGGGTGAATGGCTACACCTTC
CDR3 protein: CASSLTIQGVNGYTF